This entry is about one T cell receptor (beta chain). As yet, its antigen is unknown. This entry comes from a study of T cell responses to AZD1222 COVID-19 vaccine. Study results and caveats: Spike-specific TCR breadth and depth grew following two AZD1222 doses. The peak T cell response came first, and repertoires were sampled only after it. Dominant CD4 TCR responses targeted spike regions 160-218 and 743-854.

Per germline, CDR1 KGHDR and CDR2 SFDVKD. Between the trimmed V and J ends, which lost 0 bases and 3 bases, there was a span of 17 bases. CDR3 length: 17 amino acids. Some clones are missing from TCRdb's copy, which holds only in-frame ones; the method was immunoSEQ multiplex PCR. The sample has 100,000 to 150,000 clones, roughly 82% seen once. This TCR came from an adult who received the AZD1222 COVID-19 vaccine. The specimen was peripheral blood, collected 28 days after the second AZD1222 dose. The chain links TRBV24-1 to TRBJ2-7; D gene unclear. In DNA form, the CDR3 reads TGTGCCACCAGTGATTTGCTCTCAGTTGTCCCACTCTACGAGCAGTACTTC. Amino acid sequence: CATSDLLSVVPLYEQYF.